This T cell receptor beta chain is drawn from a study of neurological immune-mediated disorders. Study information: Secondary progressive cases numbered 3 among the approximately 35 multiple sclerosis patients, while the other 31 were relapsing-remitting.

J was trimmed by 6 bases and V by 3 bases; bases with no gene match: 11. Looked up from germline, CDR1 is SEHNR and CDR2 is FQNEAQ (reference sequence). The CDR3 consists of 17 residues. TCRdb passed the 5' RACE reads through MiXCR, listing each CDR3 protein once. The sample yields roughly 67,000 distinct CDR3 sequences, approximately 4.2% seen once. This clonotype was counted many times. This chain uses TRBV7-9 with TRBJ2-2; 9 positions agree with TRBD1. This clonotype was obtained from a man aged 50 or older with multiple sclerosis. Sequenced input: PBMCs. The CDR3 loop is CASSFGSGQGVPGELFF. In DNA, the CDR3 is TGTGCCAGCAGCTTCGGATCGGGACAGGGAGTCCCCGGGGAGCTGTTTTTT.